The entry below describes one T cell receptor beta chain. This clone was recorded once. There is no known antigen for this receptor. It has no much larger one-base neighbor in the sample; base qualities were not kept. This entry comes from a study of technical replicates of blood from a handful of donors (dated by TCRdb to about 2017). Library method: the immunoSEQ multiplex PCR assay. As stored in TCRdb, this immuneACCESS dataset retains in-frame rearrangements with V and J assigned. A fraction of the clones does not appear; measured against another copy, unresolved V genes explain less than half of the discrepancy, and the remainder lacks a known reason. The sample table lists fewer than 85,000 clones, roughly 90% of them with a count of one. Jointly, the top ten make up 4% to 5% of the sample. In the germline V gene, CDR1 corresponds to ENHRY and CDR2 to SYGVKD. V lost 3 bases and J lost 1 base, and the count of bases not matched to a germline gene is 6. The CDR3, from cysteine to phenylalanine, totals 16 residues. Here the CDR3 DNA is all that survives: 48 bases in frame from base 1.

The chain links TRBV10-3 with TRBJ1-1; 9 central nucleotides agree with TRBD1. The sequence came from a human donor in good health. Some clones in this sample may be carry-over from other donors' samples. The source material was PBMCs. The CDR3 reads as follows: CAISDSHRGPNTEAFF. The nucleotide sequence is given as TGTGCCATCAGTGATTCCCACAGGGGGCCGAACACTGAAGCTTTCTTT.